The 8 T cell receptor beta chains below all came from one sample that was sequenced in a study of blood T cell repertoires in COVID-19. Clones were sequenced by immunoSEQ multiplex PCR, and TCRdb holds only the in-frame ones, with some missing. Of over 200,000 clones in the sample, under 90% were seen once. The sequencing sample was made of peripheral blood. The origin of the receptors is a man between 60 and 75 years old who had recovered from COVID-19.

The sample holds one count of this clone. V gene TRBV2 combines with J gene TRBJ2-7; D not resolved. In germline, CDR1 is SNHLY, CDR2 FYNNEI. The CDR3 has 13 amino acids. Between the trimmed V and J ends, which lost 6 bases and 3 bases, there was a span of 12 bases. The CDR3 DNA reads TGTGCCAGCAGCTCGTCAGGAATCTACGAGCAGTACTTC. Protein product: CASSSSGIYEQYF.

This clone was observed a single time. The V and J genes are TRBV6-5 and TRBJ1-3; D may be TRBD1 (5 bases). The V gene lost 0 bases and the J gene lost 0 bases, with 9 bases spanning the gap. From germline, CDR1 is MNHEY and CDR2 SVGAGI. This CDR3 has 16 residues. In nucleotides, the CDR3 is TGTGCCAGCAGTTACTCGGGCAGGGCCTCTGGAAACACCATATATTTT. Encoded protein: CASSYSGRASGNTIYF.

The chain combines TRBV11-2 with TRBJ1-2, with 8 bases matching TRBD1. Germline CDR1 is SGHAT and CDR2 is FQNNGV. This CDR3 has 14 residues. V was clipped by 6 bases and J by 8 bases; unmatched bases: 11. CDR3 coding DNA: TGTGCCAGCAGTCACGGACAGGGTGGTGGGGGCTACACCTTC. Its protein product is CASSHGQGGGGYTF.

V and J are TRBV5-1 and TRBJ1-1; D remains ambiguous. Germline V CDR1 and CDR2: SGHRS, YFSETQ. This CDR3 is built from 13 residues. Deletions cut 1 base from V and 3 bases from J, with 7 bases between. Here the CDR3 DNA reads TGCGCCAGCAGCTTGATATCGTACACTGAAGCTTTCTTT. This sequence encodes CASSLISYTEAFF.

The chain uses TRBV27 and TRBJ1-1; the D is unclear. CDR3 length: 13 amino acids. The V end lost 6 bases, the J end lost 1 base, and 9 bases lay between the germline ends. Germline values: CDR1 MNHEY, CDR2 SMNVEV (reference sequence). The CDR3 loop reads CASSRLENTEAFF. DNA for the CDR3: TGTGCCAGCAGCCGCCTAGAGAACACTGAAGCTTTCTTT.

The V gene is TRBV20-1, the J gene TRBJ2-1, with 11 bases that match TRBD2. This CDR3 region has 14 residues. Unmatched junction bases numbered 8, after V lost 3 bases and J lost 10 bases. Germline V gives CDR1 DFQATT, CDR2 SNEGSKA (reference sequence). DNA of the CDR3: TGCAGTGCTAGTACGGGACTAGCGGCCGTCGAGCAGTTCTTC. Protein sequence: CSASTGLAAVEQFF.

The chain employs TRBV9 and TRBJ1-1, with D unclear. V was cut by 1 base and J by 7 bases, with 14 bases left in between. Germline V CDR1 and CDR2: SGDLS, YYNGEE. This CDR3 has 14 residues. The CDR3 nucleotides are TGTGCCAGCAGCGTATCACCTACGGTCGGTGAAGCTTTCTTT. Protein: CASSVSPTVGEAFF.

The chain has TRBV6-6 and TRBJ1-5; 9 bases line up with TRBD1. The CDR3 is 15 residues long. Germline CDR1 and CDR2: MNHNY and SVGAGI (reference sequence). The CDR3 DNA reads TGTGTCTCGCGGGGACAGGGAGGATCCAGTCAGCCCCAGCATTTT. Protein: CVSRGQGGSSQPQHF.